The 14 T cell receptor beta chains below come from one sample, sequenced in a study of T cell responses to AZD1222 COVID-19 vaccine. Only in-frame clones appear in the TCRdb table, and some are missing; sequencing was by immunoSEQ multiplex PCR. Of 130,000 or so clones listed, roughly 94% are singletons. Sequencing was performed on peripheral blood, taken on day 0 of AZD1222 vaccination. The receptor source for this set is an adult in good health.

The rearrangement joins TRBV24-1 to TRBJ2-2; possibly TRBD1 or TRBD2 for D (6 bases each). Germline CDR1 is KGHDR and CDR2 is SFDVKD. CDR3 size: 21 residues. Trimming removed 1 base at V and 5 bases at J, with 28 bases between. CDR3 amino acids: CATSDLLGGAFGTYLTGELFF. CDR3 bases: TGTGCCACCAGTGATTTACTGGGGGGCGCCTTTGGGACTTATTTGACCGGGGAGCTGTTTTTT.

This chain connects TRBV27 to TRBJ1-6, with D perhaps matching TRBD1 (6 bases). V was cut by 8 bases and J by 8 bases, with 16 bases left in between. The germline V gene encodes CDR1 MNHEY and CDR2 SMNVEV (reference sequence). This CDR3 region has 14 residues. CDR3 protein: CASRTGIEDSPLHF. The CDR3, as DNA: TGTGCCAGCCGAACAGGGATCGAGGATTCACCCCTCCACTTT.

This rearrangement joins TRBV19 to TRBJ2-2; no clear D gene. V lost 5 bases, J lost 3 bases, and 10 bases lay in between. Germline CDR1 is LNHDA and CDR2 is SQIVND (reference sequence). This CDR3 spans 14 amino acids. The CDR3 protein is CASSLRTHTGELFF. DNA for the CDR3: TGTGCCAGTAGTCTGAGGACGCACACCGGGGAGCTGTTTTTT. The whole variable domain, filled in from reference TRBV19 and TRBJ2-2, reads DGGITQSPKYLFRKEGQNVTLSCEQNLNHDAMYWYRQDPGQGLRLIYYSQIVNDFQKGDIAEGYSVSREKKESFPLTVTSAQKNPTAFYLCASSLRTHTGELFFGEGSRLTVL.

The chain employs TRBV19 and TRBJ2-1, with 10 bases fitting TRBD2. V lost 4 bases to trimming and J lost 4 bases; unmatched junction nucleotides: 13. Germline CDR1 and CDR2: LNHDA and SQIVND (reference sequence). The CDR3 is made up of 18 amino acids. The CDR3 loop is CASSTSLWQREGYNEQFF. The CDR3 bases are TGTGCCAGTAGTACCTCTCTATGGCAGCGGGAGGGTTACAATGAGCAGTTCTTC.

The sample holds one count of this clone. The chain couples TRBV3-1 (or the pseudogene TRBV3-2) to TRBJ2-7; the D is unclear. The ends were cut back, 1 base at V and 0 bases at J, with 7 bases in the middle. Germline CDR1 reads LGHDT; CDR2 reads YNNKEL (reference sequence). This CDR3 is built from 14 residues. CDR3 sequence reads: CASSQGASSYEQYF. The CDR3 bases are TGTGCCAGCAGCCAAGGGGCTAGCTCCTACGAGCAGTACTTC.

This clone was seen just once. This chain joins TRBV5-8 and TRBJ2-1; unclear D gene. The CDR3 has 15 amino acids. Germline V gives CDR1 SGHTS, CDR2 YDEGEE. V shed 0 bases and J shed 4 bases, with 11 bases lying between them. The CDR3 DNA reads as TGTGCCAGCAGCTTGGCACCATTCAAATACAATGAGCAGTTCTTC. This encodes CASSLAPFKYNEQFF.

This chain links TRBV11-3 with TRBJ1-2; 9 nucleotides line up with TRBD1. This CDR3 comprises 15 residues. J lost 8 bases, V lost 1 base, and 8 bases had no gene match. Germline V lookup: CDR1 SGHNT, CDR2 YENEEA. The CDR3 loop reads CASSLGRDRVRGYTF. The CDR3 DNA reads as TGTGCCAGCAGCTTAGGCCGGGACAGGGTACGCGGCTACACCTTC. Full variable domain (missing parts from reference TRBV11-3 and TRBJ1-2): EAGVVQSPRYKIIEKKQPVAFWCNPISGHNTLYWYLQNLGQGPELLIRYENEEAVDDSQLPKDRFSAERLKGVDSTLKIQPAELGDSAVYLCASSLGRDRVRGYTFGSGTRLTVV.

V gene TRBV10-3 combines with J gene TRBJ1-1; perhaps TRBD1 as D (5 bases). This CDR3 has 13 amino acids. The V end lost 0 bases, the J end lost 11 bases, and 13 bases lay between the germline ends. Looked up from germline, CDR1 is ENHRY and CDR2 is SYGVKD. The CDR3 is CAISESRQGSAFF. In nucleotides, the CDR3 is TGTGCCATCAGTGAGTCTCGGCAGGGAAGTGCTTTCTTT.

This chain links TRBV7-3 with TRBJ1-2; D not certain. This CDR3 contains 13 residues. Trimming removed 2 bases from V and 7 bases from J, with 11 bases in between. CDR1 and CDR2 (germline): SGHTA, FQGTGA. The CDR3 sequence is CASSLAAQSGYTF. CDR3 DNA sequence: TGTGCCAGCAGCTTAGCCGCACAATCTGGCTACACCTTC.

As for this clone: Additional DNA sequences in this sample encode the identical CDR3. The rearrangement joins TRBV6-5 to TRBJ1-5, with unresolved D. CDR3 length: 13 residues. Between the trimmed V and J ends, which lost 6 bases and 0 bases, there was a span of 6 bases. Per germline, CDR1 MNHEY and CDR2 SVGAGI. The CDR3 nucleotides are TGTGCCAGCAGGACGGATAGCAATCAGCCCCAGCATTTT. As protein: CASRTDSNQPQHF.

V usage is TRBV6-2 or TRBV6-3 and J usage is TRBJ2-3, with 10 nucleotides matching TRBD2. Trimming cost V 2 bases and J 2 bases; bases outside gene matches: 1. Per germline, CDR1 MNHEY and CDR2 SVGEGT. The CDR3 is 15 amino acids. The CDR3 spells CASSYGLADTDTQYF. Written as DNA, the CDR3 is TGTGCCAGCAGTTACGGACTAGCGGACACAGATACGCAGTATTTT.

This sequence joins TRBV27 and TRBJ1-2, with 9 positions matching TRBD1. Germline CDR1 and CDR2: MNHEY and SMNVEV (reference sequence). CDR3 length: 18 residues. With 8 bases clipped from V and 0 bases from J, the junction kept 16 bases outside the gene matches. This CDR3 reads CASRPRGTGLITNYGYTF. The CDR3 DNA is TGTGCCAGCCGCCCAAGGGGGACAGGGCTGATTACTAACTATGGCTACACCTTC.

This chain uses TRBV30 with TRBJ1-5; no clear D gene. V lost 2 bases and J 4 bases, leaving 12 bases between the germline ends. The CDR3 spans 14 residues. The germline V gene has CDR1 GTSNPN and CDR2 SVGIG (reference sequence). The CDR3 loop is CAWSSGMGNQPQHF. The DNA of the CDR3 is TGTGCCTGGAGTTCCGGGATGGGTAATCAGCCCCAGCATTTT.

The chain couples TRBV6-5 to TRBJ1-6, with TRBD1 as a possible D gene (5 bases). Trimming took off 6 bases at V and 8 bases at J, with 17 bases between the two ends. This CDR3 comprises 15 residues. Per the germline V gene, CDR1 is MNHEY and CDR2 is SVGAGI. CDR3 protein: CASSSNWGGDSPLHF. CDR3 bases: TGTGCCAGCAGCTCTAATTGGGGGGGTGATTCACCCCTCCACTTT.